A single sample gave rise to the 21 T cell receptor beta chains below, sequenced in a study of T cell responses to AZD1222 COVID-19 vaccine. Data came from immunoSEQ multiplex PCR; TCRdb stores just in-frame clones and leaves some out. Among about 110,000 clones, roughly 91% were seen once, and the ten largest hold approximately 8%. The sample in question was peripheral blood, obtained 28 days after the second AZD1222 dose. The source is an adult who received the AZD1222 COVID-19 vaccine.

The chain recombines TRBV5-1 with TRBJ2-1, with 8 positions matching TRBD1. V shed 4 bases, J shed 4 bases, and the junction held 10 bases outside the gene matches. The V gene's germline CDR1 is SGHRS and CDR2 YFSETQ. The CDR3 has 16 residues. For the CDR3, the DNA is TGCGCCAGCAGCCTTGGTCCGGGACAGGAATACAATGAGCAGTTCTTC. Its protein is CASSLGPGQEYNEQFF.

V gene TRBV5-5 combines with J gene TRBJ1-5, with D possibly TRBD1 on 6 matching bases. The CDR3 is made up of 13 amino acids. Germline CDR1 and CDR2: SGHKS and YYEKEE (reference sequence). V lost 3 bases and J 6 bases, leaving 10 bases between the germline ends. The CDR3 sequence is CASSYRDPQPQHF. CDR3 sequence (DNA): TGTGCCAGCAGCTACAGGGATCCTCAGCCCCAGCATTTT. The full variable domain, in which reference TRBV5-5 and TRBJ1-5 provide the parts outside the CDR3, is DAGVTQSPTHLIKTRGQQVTLRCSPISGHKSVSWYQQVLGQGPQFIFQYYEKEERGRGNFPDRFSARQFPNYSSELNVNALLLGDSALYLCASSYRDPQPQHFGDGTRLSIL.

The gene calls are TRBV3-1 (or the pseudogene TRBV3-2) and TRBJ1-1; D gene ambiguous. CDR3 size: 12 residues. V was clipped by 6 bases and J by 4 bases, with 9 bases between them. Germline V gives CDR1 LGHDT, CDR2 YNNKEL (reference sequence). In DNA form, the CDR3 reads TGTGCCAGCAGTCGAACGTCCACTGAAGCTTTCTTT. Amino acid sequence: CASSRTSTEAFF.

A single count supports this clone. V is TRBV6-4 and J is TRBJ1-5; no reliable D call. V was pared by 6 bases and J by 2 bases, with 11 bases between. This CDR3 region has 14 residues. Germline CDR1 is MRHNA and CDR2 is SNTAGT. The CDR3 bases are TGTGCCAGCAGGGATAATGGGCGCAATCAGCCCCAGCATTTT. This encodes CASRDNGRNQPQHF.

This clone has just one count. The J gene is TRBJ2-1, the V gene TRBV19, with D uncertain. The CDR3 extends over 14 amino acids. The germline gives CDR1 LNHDA, CDR2 SQIVND (reference sequence). The V end lost 0 bases, the J end lost 8 bases, and 11 bases lay between the germline ends. The CDR3 is CASSIERSWDEQFF. CDR3 nucleotides: TGTGCCAGTAGTATAGAGAGAAGCTGGGATGAGCAGTTCTTC.

This chain connects TRBV21-1 to TRBJ2-3; the table's TRBD1 call for D was not verified on the DNA. TRBV21-1 is a pseudogene segment. This CDR3 is 18 amino acids long. This CDR3 reads CASSRPGQGKGRTDTQYF. DNA for the CDR3: TGTGCCAGCAGTAGACCGGGACAGGGAAAGGGGCGCACAGATACGCAGTATTTT.

The chain joins TRBV29-1 to TRBJ2-7; 8 nucleotides align to TRBD2. J gave up 0 bases and V 6 bases, and 4 bases lay outside the gene matches. The CDR3 is made up of 13 amino acids. Germline V gives CDR1 SQVTM, CDR2 ANQGSEA. CDR3 nucleotide sequence: TGCAGCGTCCGGGGGGGATCCTCCTACGAGCAGTACTTC. Translating gives CSVRGGSSYEQYF.

The rearrangement uses TRBV18 and TRBJ1-2, with 10 bases fitting TRBD1. The CDR3 consists of 13 residues. Trimming took 3 bases from V and 8 from J; bases not matched to a gene: 3. Germline V gene data show CDR1 as KGHSH and CDR2 as LQKENI. The DNA of the CDR3 is TGTGCCAGCTCACCGGGGACAGGGGAAGGCTACACCTTC. Translating it yields CASSPGTGEGYTF.

This rearrangement joins TRBV5-5 to TRBJ1-5; D possibly corresponds to TRBD1 (5 bases). This CDR3 is built from 14 residues. Germline assignment: CDR1 SGHKS and CDR2 YYEKEE (reference sequence). V was pared by 2 bases and J by 1 base, with 7 bases between. CDR3 nucleotides: TGTGCCAGCAGCTTCGGGGCGAGCAATCAGCCCCAGCATTTT. Encoded protein: CASSFGASNQPQHF.

This chain joins TRBV5-1 and TRBJ1-6, with D uncertain. Germline assignment: CDR1 SGHRS and CDR2 YFSETQ. The V end was cut by 4 bases, the J end by 1 base, with 9 bases between. The length of the CDR3 is 15 residues. The CDR3 DNA reads as TGCGCCAGCAGCCCCGGGAATTCCTATAATTCACCCCTCCACTTT. Translating it yields CASSPGNSYNSPLHF.

The genes are TRBV6-4 and TRBJ1-1; weak D call: TRBD1 (5 bases). This CDR3 has 13 amino acids. V gave up 0 bases and J gave up 3 bases, with 5 bases separating them. Per the germline V gene, CDR1 is MRHNA and CDR2 is SNTAGT. The CDR3 is CASSDSRDTEAFF. CDR3 nucleotide sequence: TGTGCCAGCAGTGACTCCAGGGACACTGAAGCTTTCTTT.

The table lists this clone with a count of one. The junction departs from the called germline gene at one end, perhaps through a read error. The chain has TRBV7-7 and TRBJ2-1, with D tentatively TRBD1 or TRBD2 (5 bases each). The CDR3 is 15 amino acids. Looked up from germline, CDR1 is SSHAT and CDR2 is FNYEAQ (reference sequence). This chain's CDR3 is CASSPTGTIYNEQFF. The CDR3 nucleotides are TGTGCTAGCAGCCCAACCGGGACCATCTACAATGAGCAGTTCTTC. Combining the CDR3 with reference TRBV7-7 and TRBJ2-1 gives the whole variable domain GAGVSQSPRYKVTKRGQDVTLRCDPISSHATLYWYQQALGQGPEFLTYFNYEAQPDKSGLPSDRFSAERPEGSISTLTIQRTEQRDSAMYRCASSPTGTIYNEQFFGPGTRLTVL.

This chain uses TRBV7-3 with TRBJ2-2; weak D call: TRBD2 (5 bases). V lost 6 bases and J lost 7, with 12 bases in between. Per the germline V gene, CDR1 is SGHTA and CDR2 is FQGTGA. The CDR3 runs to 13 residues. The CDR3 bases are TGTGCCAGCAGTTCGGACCGGGGCGGGGAGCTGTTTTTT. Amino acids: CASSSDRGGELFF.

The chain is built from TRBV6-1 and TRBJ1-2; D is unclear. The CDR3 covers 14 residues. Deletions cut 3 bases from V and 2 bases from J, with 10 bases between. CDR1 and CDR2 from the germline V gene are MNHNS and SASEGT. CDR3 protein: CASSDTPANYGYTF. Written as DNA, the CDR3 is TGTGCCAGCAGTGACACCCCGGCAAACTATGGCTACACCTTC.

This chain connects TRBV19 to TRBJ1-6; possible D gene TRBD1, 6 bases. Trimming removed 7 bases from V and 8 bases from J, with 12 bases in between. This CDR3 has 13 residues. Germline CDR1 LNHDA, CDR2 SQIVND (reference sequence). The CDR3 nucleotides are TGTGCCAGTACACAGGGTAGTCATTCACCCCTCCACTTT. Translating it yields CASTQGSHSPLHF.

The V call is TRBV27, the J call TRBJ2-1; 13 bases are shared with TRBD2. The CDR3 has 17 residues. Per the germline V gene, CDR1 is MNHEY and CDR2 is SMNVEV (reference sequence). The trim removed 4 bases at V and 0 bases at J, leaving 3 bases unmatched. This chain's CDR3 is CASSSLAGGSSYNEQFF. The CDR3 bases are TGTGCCAGCAGTTCACTAGCGGGGGGGAGCTCCTACAATGAGCAGTTCTTC.

This chain links TRBV27 with TRBJ2-2; a possible D gene is TRBD1 (5 bases). Germline CDR1 MNHEY, CDR2 SMNVEV (reference sequence). V lost 1 base and J 3 bases, leaving 9 bases between the germline ends. The CDR3 covers 15 residues. CDR3 in DNA: TGTGCCAGCAGTTTATTCAGGGTCGACACCGGGGAGCTGTTTTTT. Its protein product is CASSLFRVDTGELFF.

This chain links TRBV6-5 with TRBJ1-3; D is possibly TRBD1 (5 bases). This CDR3 is built from 15 residues. Looked up from germline, CDR1 is MNHEY and CDR2 is SVGAGI. V was trimmed by 9 bases and J by 0 bases, leaving 15 bases between them. The CDR3 nucleotides are TGTGCCAGTTGGGGACTCCAAGCCTCTGGAAACACCATATATTTT. Amino acid sequence: CASWGLQASGNTIYF.

The chain recombines TRBV25-1 with TRBJ1-2; tentative D call: TRBD1 (6 bases). This CDR3 has 11 amino acids. Trimming removed 5 bases at V and 7 bases at J, with 8 bases between. Germline V gives CDR1 MGHDK, CDR2 SYGVNS. The CDR3: CASSTGRGYTF. DNA for the CDR3: TGTGCCAGCAGTACAGGGCGTGGCTACACCTTC.

This chain uses TRBV7-6 with TRBJ2-7, with 8 bases aligning to TRBD2. This CDR3 spans 15 amino acids. With 0 bases clipped from V and 2 bases from J, the junction kept 3 bases outside the gene matches. In germline, CDR1 is SGHVS, CDR2 FNYEAQ. The CDR3 bases are TGTGCCAGCAGCTTAGCGGCGGGGGGAACCTACGAGCAGTACTTC. It encodes CASSLAAGGTYEQYF.

This clone has only one observation. The CDR3 sequence is CSARDRDNSPLHF. CDR3 in DNA: TGCAGCGCCCGGGACAGGGATAATTCACCCCTCCACTTT. The chain couples TRBV29-1 to TRBJ1-6; 9 bases match TRBD1. The germline CDR1 and CDR2 sequences are SQVTM and ANQGSEA. This CDR3 is built from 13 residues. Trimming took 7 bases from V and 5 from J; bases not matched to a gene: 3.